This TCR beta chain originates from a study of T cells in Graves' hyperthyroidism and ophthalmopathy. Amplified regions were TCR beta CDR3 sequences from RNA transcripts. The primer set for the first-round RT-PCR of the TCR CDR3 was HTBI. TCRdb analysed the multiplex PCR reads with MiXCR anew, one entry per CDR3 protein. The table lists 280,000 or so distinct CDR3 sequences, over 12% of them singletons, with roughly 31% in the top ten. Orbital computed tomography and thyroid ultrasound, together with serum TRAb and thyroxine and clinical symptoms, were used for diagnoses. PBMCs were obtained from roughly 10 ml fresh peripheral blood. Trimming took off 1 base at V and 0 bases at J, with 6 bases between the two ends. Looked up from germline, CDR1 is SGHTS and CDR2 is YDEGEE. CDR3 length equals 14 residues. Points on this clonotype: Its antigen is unknown.

General observations from the study: Stable hyperthyroidism was told apart from ophthalmopathy by a model built on 13 V-J features.

Sequenced input: blood. The rearrangement uses TRBV5-8 and TRBJ2-3, with unresolved D. The receptor was derived from a woman between 45 and 60 years old with Graves' hyperthyroidism that later progressed to Graves' ophthalmopathy. CDR3 sequence: CASSLRASTDTQYF. The CDR3 DNA follows: TGTGCCAGCAGCTTGAGGGCTAGCACAGATACGCAGTATTTT.